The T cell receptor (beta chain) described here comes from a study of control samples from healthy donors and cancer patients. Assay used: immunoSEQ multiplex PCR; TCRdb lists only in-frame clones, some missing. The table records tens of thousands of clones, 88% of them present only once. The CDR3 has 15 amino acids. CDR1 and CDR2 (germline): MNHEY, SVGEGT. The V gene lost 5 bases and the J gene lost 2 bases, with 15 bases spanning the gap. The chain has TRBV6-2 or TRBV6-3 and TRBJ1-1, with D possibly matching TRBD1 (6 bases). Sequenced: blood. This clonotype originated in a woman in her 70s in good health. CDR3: CASSDMGHTNTEAFF. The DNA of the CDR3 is TGTGCCAGCAGTGACATGGGACACACAAACACTGAAGCTTTCTTT.